One T cell receptor beta chain is described in this entry. No base qualities exist here, and no much larger clone lies one base off it. The data were obtained in a study of T cells after yellow fever vaccination (dated by TCRdb to the late 2010s). Background on the whole study: The SMART-Seq v4 Ultra Low Input RNA kit was used to prepare libraries from fractions with low cell numbers. To track T-cell clones before and after primary and booster YFV17D yellow fever vaccination, bulk TCR alpha and beta repertoires were sequenced longitudinally. Two healthy male donors made up the cohort, one aged 18 to 30 years and the other aged 30 to 40 years. Blood samples were taken at several timepoints before and after primary and secondary immunization, and bulk PBMC replicates and cell subsets were isolated.

V is pruned by 3 bases and J by 11 bases, leaving 7 bases of the junction without a gene match. The germline V gene encodes CDR1 MNHEY and CDR2 SMNVEV (reference sequence). The CDR3 has 13 amino acids, counting the end cysteine and phenylalanine. Only the CDR3 portion is preserved as DNA: 39 bases, with reading frame beginning at the first base. Findings and caveats that apply to the study as a whole: Because abundant contaminating clonotypes from the bulk population could be contained in FACS-sorted repertoires, computational filtering was required. After the booster, most of the clones that had expanded following primary vaccination were detected again (just under 97% of CD4 and roughly 88% of CD8), which suggests that memory was broadly maintained. A small share of clonotypes was detected in both CD4 and CD8 compartments, with the overlap likely arising from convergent recombination. The secondary T-cell response was found to be weaker but faster than the primary response, with a peak reached on day 5 rather than on day 15. Because only a couple of donors were included in the study, the extent to which the findings can be generalized is limited.

Sample treatment or condition, as interpreted from the label and publication: live attenuated yellow fever vaccine strain. A standard Ficoll-Paque protocol was used to isolate PBMCs from peripheral blood. Epitope-specific CD8 T cells were sorted with a dextramer loaded with the yellow fever NS4B epitope peptide, and anti-CD3 and anti-CD8 staining was applied. RNA was extracted with TriZol from bulk PBMCs, CD4 and CD8 fractions, and dextramer-positive and dextramer-negative fractions. TCR cDNA was made using 5'RACE template switching, a step that added a universal primer site and unique molecular identifiers. cDNA synthesis was primed from both the TCR alpha and TCR beta constant segments. Two PCR steps were used to amplify libraries, with sample barcodes and sequencing adapters being added in the second step. Sequencing of the libraries was done on either Illumina HiSeq 2500 (2x100 bp) or NovaSeq (2x150 bp). On the authors' methods: MIGEC was used to demultiplex reads and collapse the reads into UMI consensus sequences, and MiXCR was used for V(D)J alignment. Clonotypes responding to the vaccine were identified with edgeR on replicate PBMC samples, with the criteria of FDR below 0.01 and a log2 fold change above 5 up to day 15. Each bulk clonotype was labeled CD4 or CD8 based on which sequenced repertoire, CD4 or CD8, contained the clonotype at higher abundance. NS4B-specific clonotypes were defined as those at least 10-fold enriched in dextramer-positive over dextramer-negative fractions; CD4-biased clonotypes were excluded. TCRdb took the public reads, trimmed them with fastp at Q25, ran MiXCR for clone calling and kept in-frame beta chains. When rows share a CDR3 protein, they turn into one entry using the most common DNA and genes. TCRdb, not the authors, supplied the V and J calls. For this sample there are about 85,000 distinct CDR3 sequences; 13% appear just once. Roughly 24% of the sample belongs to the ten largest clones.

The sequence came from a man between 18 and 29 years old who received the YFV17D yellow fever vaccine. The sample in question was CD8+ T cells not binding an NS4B(214-222) dextramer, sorted from PBMCs, obtained roughly 20 days after the first yellow fever vaccination. The sample's cell subset or site label is to be understood as: NS4B epitope dextramer-negative CD8 T cells. Recombination joined TRBV27 with TRBJ2-7, with TRBD1 identical over 10 junction bases. The DNA sequence is TGTGCCAGCAGTTTCTTCGCCGGGACAGGGGAGTACTTC. This gives the protein CASSFFAGTGEYF.